This entry is about one TCR beta chain. This sample was included in a study of T cell changes during pregnancy in multiple sclerosis. The method was immunoSEQ multiplex PCR; TCRdb's version includes in-frame clones alone and lacks a portion of them. The top ten clones hold under 2% of a sample with more than 70,000 clones, 90% to 95% of them seen once. Germline V CDR1 and CDR2: MNHNY, SVGAGI (reference sequence). The CDR3 contains 12 residues. The V gene lost 6 bases and the J gene lost 3 bases, with 9 bases spanning the gap. The chain recombines TRBV6-6 with TRBJ2-7; a possible D gene is TRBD2 (5 bases). This receptor was identified in a female donor in good health, enrolled as a control in a pregnancy study. Sequenced here: peripheral blood, sampled after pregnancy. CDR3 amino acids: CASSPGFYEQYF. Written as DNA, the CDR3 is TGTGCCAGCAGCCCGGGATTCTACGAGCAGTACTTC.